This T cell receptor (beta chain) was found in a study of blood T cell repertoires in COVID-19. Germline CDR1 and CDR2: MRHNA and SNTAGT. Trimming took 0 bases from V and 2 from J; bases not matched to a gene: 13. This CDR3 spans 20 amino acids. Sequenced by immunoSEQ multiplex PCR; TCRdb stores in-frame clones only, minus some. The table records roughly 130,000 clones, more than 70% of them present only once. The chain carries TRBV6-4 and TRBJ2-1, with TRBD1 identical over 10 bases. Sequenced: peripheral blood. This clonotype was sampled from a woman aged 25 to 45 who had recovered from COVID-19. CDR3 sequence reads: CASSDSQTGGAYRAYNEQFF. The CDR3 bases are TGTGCCAGCAGTGACTCGCAGACAGGGGGCGCCTACCGGGCCTACAATGAGCAGTTCTTC.